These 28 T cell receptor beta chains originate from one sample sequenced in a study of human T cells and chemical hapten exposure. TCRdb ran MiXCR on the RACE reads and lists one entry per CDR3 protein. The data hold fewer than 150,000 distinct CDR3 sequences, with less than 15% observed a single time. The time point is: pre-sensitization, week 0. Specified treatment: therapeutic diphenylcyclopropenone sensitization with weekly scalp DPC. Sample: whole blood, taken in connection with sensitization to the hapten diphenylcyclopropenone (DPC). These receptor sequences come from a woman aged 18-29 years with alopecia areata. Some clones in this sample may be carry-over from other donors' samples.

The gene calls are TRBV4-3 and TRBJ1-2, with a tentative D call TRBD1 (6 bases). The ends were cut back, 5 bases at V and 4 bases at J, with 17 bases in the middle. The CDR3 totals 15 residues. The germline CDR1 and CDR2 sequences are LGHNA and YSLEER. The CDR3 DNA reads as TGCGCCAGCAGCTCGTCCGGGACATGTCCCTATGGCTACACCTTC. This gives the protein CASSSSGTCPYGYTF.

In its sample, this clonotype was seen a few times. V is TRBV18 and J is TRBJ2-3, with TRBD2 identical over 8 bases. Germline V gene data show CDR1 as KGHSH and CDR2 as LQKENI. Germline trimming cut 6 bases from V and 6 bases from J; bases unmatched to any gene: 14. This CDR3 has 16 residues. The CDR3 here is CASSRIPGLVGDTQYF. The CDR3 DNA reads TGTGCCAGCTCTAGAATCCCGGGACTAGTAGGGGATACGCAGTATTTT.

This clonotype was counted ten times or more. CDR3 sequence reads: CATSDFIPGQNTGELFF. The CDR3 region has the DNA TGTGCCACCAGTGATTTTATCCCGGGACAGAACACCGGGGAGCTGTTTTTT. This chain joins TRBV24-1 and TRBJ2-2, with D perhaps matching TRBD1 (6 bases). Trimming removed 1 base at V and 1 base at J, with 12 bases between. The CDR3 covers 17 residues. Germline assignment: CDR1 KGHDR and CDR2 SFDVKD.

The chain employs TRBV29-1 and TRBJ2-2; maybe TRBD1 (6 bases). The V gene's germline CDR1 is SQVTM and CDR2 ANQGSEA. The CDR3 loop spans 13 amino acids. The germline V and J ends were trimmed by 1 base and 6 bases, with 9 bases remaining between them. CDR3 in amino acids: CSVEGTVSGELFF. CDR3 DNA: TGCAGCGTTGAAGGGACAGTATCCGGGGAGCTGTTTTTT.

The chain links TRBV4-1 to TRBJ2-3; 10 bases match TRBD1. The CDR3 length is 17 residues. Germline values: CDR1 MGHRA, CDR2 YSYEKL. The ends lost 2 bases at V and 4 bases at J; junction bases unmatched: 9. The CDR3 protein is CASSQRTTGGRADTQYF. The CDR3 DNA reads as TGCGCCAGCAGCCAAAGAACGACAGGGGGCCGGGCAGATACGCAGTATTTT.

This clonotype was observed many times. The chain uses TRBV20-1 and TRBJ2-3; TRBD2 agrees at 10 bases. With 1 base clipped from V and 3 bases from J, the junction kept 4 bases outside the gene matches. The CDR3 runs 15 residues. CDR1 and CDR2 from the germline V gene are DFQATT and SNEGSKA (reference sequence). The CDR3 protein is CSARASGRGTDTQYF. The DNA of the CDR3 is TGCAGTGCTAGAGCTAGCGGGAGAGGGACAGATACGCAGTATTTT.

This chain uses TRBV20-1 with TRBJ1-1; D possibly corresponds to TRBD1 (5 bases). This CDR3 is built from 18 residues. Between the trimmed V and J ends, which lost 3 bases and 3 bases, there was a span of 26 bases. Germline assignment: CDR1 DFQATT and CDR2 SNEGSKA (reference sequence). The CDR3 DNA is TGCAGTGCTAGGGCCGAGGGACGACGCTATCAGATGGACACTGAAGCTTTCTTT. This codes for CSARAEGRRYQMDTEAFF.

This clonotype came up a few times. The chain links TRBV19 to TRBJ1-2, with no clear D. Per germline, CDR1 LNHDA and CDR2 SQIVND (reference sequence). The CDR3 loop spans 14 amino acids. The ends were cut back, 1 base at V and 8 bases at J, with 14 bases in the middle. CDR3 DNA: TGTGCCAGTAGTATAGTACCCCGGGGAGGCGGCTACACCTTC. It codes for CASSIVPRGGGYTF.

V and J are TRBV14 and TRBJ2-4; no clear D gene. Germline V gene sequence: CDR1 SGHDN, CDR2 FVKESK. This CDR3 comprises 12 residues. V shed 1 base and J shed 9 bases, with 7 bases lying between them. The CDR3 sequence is CASSQGRGIQYF. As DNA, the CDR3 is TGTGCCAGCAGCCAAGGGAGAGGCATTCAGTACTTC.

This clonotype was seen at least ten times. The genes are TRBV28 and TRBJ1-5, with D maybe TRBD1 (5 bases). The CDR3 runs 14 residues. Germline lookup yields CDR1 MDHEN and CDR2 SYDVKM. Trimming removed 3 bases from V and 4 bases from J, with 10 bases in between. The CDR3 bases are TGTGCCAGCAGTTTCTTGGGGGTAAATCAGCCCCAGCATTTT. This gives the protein CASSFLGVNQPQHF.

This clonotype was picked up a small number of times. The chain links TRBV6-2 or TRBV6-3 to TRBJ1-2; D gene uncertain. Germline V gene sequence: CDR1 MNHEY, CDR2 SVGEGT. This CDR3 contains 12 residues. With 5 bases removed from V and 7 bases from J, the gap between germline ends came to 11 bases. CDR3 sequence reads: CASSRLDAGYTF. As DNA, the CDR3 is TGTGCCAGCAGTCGCCTGGACGCTGGCTACACCTTC.

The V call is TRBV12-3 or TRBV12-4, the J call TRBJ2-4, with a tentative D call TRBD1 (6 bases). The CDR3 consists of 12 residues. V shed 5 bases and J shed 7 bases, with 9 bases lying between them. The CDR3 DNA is TGTGCCAGCAGTCCACAGGGCAACATTCAGTACTTC. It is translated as CASSPQGNIQYF.

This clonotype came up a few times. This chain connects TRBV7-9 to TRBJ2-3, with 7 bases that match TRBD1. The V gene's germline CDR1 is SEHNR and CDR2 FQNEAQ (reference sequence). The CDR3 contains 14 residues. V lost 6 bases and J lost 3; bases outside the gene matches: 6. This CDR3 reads CASRLGQATDTQYF. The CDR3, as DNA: TGTGCCAGCAGACTCGGACAGGCAACAGATACGCAGTATTTT.

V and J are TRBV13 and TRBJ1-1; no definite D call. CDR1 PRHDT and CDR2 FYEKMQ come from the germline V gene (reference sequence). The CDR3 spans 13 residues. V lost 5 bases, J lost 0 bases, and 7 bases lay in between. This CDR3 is CASSTRMNTEAFF. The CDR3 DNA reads TGTGCCAGCAGCACAAGAATGAACACTGAAGCTTTCTTT.

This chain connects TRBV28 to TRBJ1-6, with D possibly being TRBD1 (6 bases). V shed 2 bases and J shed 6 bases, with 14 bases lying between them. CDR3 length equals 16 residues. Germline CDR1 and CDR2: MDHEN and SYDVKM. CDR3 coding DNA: TGTGCCAGCAGTTTACCTGCGGGGGCAGTTAATTCACCCCTCCACTTT. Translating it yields CASSLPAGAVNSPLHF. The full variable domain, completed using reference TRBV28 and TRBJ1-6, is DVKVTQSSRYLVKRTGEKVFLECVQDMDHENMFWYRQDPGLGLRLIYFSYDVKMKEKGDIPEGYSVSREKKERFSLILESASTNQTSMYLCASSLPAGAVNSPLHFGNGTRLTVT.

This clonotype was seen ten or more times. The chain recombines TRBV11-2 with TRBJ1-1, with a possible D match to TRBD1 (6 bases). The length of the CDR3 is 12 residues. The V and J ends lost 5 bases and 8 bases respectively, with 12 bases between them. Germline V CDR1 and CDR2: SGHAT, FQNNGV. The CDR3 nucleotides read TGTGCCAGCAGCAACAGGGTCTTGGAAGCTTTCTTT. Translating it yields CASSNRVLEAFF.

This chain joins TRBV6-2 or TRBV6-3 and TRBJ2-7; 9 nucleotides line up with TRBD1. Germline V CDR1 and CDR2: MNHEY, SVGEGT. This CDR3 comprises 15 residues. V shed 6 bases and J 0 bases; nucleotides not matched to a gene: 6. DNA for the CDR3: TGTGCCAGCAGCTGGGGACAGGGAAGCTCCTACGAGCAGTACTTC. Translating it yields CASSWGQGSSYEQYF.

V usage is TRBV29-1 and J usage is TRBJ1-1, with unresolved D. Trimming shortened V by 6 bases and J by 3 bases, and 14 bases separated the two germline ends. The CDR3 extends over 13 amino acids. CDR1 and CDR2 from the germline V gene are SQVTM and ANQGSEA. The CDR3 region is CSVKTGVDTEAFF. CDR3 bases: TGCAGCGTAAAAACCGGGGTGGACACTGAAGCTTTCTTT. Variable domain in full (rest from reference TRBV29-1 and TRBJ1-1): SAVISQKPSRDICQRGTSLTIQCQVDSQVTMMFWYRQQPGQSLTLIATANQGSEATYESGFVIDKFPISRPNLTFSTLTVSNMSPEDSSIYLCSVKTGVDTEAFFGQGTRLTVV.

CDR3 in amino acids: CASSHEGRMNTEAFF. In DNA form, the CDR3 reads TGCGCCAGCAGCCACGAGGGACGGATGAACACTGAAGCTTTCTTT. This chain uses TRBV4-1 with TRBJ1-1, with D tentatively TRBD1 (5 bases). There are 15 residues in the CDR3. Between the trimmed V and J ends, which lost 3 bases and 0 bases, there was a span of 11 bases. Germline CDR1 is MGHRA and CDR2 is YSYEKL.

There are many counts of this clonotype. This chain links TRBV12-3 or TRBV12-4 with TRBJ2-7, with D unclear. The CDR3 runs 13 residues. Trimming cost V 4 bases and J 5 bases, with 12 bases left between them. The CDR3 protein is CASSSNEVNEQYF. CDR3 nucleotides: TGTGCCAGCAGTTCCAACGAGGTGAACGAGCAGTACTTC.

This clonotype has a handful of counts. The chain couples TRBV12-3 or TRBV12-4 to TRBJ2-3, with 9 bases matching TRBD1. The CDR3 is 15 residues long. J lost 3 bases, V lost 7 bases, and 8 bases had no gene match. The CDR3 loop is CASTTRQGGTDTQYF. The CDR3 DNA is TGTGCCAGCACAACTCGACAGGGGGGTACAGATACGCAGTATTTT.

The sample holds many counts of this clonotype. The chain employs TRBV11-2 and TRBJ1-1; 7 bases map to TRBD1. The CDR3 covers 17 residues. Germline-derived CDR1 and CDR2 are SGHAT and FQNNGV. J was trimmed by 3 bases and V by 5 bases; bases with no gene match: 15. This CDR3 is CASSTEDRRGGDTEAFF. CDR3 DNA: TGTGCCAGCAGCACCGAGGACAGGAGGGGGGGAGACACTGAAGCTTTCTTT.

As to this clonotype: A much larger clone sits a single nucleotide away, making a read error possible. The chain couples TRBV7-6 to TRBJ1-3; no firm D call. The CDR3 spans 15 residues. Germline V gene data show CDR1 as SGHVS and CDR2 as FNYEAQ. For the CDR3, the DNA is TGTGCCAGGAGCTTACGTCCAGGCTCTGGAAACACCATATATTTT. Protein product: CARSLRPGSGNTIYF.

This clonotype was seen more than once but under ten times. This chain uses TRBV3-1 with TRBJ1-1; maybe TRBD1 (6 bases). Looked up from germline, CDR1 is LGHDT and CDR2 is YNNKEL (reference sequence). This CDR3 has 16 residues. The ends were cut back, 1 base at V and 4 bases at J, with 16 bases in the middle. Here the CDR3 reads CASSQGLPGASTEAFF. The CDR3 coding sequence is TGTGCCAGCAGCCAAGGCCTCCCGGGGGCGAGCACTGAAGCTTTCTTT. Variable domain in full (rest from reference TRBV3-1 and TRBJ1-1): DTAVSQTPKYLVTQMGNDKSIKCEQNLGHDTMYWYKQDSKKFLKIMFSYNNKELIINETVPNRFSPKSPDKAHLNLHINSLELGDSAVYFCASSQGLPGASTEAFFGQGTRLTVV.

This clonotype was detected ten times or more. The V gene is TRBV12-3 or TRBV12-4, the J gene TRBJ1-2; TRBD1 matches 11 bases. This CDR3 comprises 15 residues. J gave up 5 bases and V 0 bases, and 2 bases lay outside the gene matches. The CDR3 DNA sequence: TGTGCCAGCAGTTTAGCCGGGACAGGGGGTTATGGCTACACCTTC. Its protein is CASSLAGTGGYGYTF.

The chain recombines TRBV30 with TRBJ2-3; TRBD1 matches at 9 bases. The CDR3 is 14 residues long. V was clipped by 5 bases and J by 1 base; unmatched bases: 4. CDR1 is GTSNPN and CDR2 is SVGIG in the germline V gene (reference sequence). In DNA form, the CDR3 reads TGTGCCTGGGGCGGGGACAGGGGCACAGATACGCAGTATTTT. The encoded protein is CAWGGDRGTDTQYF.

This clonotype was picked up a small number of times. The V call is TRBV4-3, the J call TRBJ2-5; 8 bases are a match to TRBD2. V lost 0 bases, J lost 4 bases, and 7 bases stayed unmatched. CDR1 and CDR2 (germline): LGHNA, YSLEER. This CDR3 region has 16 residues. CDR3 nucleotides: TGCGCCAGCAGCCAAGATAGGCAGCGGGGGTTAGAGACCCAGTACTTC. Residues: CASSQDRQRGLETQYF.

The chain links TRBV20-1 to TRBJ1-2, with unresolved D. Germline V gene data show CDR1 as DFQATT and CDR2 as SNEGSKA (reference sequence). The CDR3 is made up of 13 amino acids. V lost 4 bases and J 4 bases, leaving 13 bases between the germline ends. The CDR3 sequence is CSANDAPTYGYTF. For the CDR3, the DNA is TGCAGTGCTAACGACGCCCCGACCTATGGCTACACCTTC.